The next 28 T cell receptor beta chains were all read from a single sample in a study of CD8 T cells in Susac syndrome. Random hexamers served to reverse transcribe roughly 0.45 to 1 ug RNA. TCRdb itself ran the immunoSEQ multiplex PCR reads through MiXCR, one entry per CDR3 protein. This sample yields about 250,000 distinct CDR3 sequences, of which around 95% are seen a single time; approximately 0.07% belongs to the top ten. The material sequenced was CD4+ T cells from PBMCs. These receptors came from a human donor with multiple sclerosis.

The V and J genes are TRBV5-1 and TRBJ1-4; D gene unclear. CDR3 length: 14 amino acids. Trimming removed 0 bases from V and 0 bases from J, with 3 bases in between. Germline loops: CDR1 SGHRS, CDR2 YFSETQ. The CDR3 bases are TGCGCCAGCAGCTTGGTTTCAACTAATGAAAAACTGTTTTTT. It translates to CASSLVSTNEKLFF.

The gene calls are TRBV12-5 and TRBJ2-1; weak D call: TRBD2 (6 bases). This CDR3 contains 17 residues. Germline assignment: CDR1 LGHNT and CDR2 FRNRAP. Trimming stripped 1 base from V and 4 bases from J, with 17 bases between. The CDR3: CASGLAPTRPDYNEQFF. CDR3 coding DNA: TGTGCTAGTGGTTTGGCCCCGACTAGGCCGGATTACAATGAGCAGTTCTTC.

The rearrangement uses TRBV12-3 or TRBV12-4 and TRBJ1-5; 11 bases align to TRBD1. The CDR3 length is 16 residues. V shed 7 bases and J 4 bases; nucleotides not matched to a gene: 9. CDR3 bases: TGTGCCAGCAACTCAGGACAGGGGGCTGGGAATCAGCCCCAGCATTTT. This sequence encodes CASNSGQGAGNQPQHF.

This rearrangement joins TRBV21-1 to TRBJ1-5; the table assigns TRBD1, which was not confirmed against the DNA. TRBV21-1 is an annotated pseudogene. The CDR3 runs to 17 residues. In DNA, the CDR3 is TGTGCCAGCAGCAAGAGGGACAGGGGAATATCCAATCAGCCCCAGCATTTT. This translates into CASSKRDRGISNQPQHF.

The chain has TRBV27 and TRBJ1-2; weak D call: TRBD1 (6 bases). CDR1 and CDR2 (germline): MNHEY, SMNVEV (reference sequence). V was trimmed by 2 bases and J by 7 bases, leaving 11 bases between them. The CDR3 runs 13 residues. CDR3 in DNA: TGTGCCAGCAGTTTAACAGGGAGGGCTGGCTACACCTTC. Translated: CASSLTGRAGYTF.

The chain uses TRBV3-1 and TRBJ2-2, with 7 bases fitting TRBD1. Germline-derived CDR1 and CDR2 are LGHDT and YNNKEL (reference sequence). The ends lost 1 base at V and 0 bases at J; junction bases unmatched: 5. This CDR3 is built from 17 residues. CDR3: CASSQGQGVANTGELFF. The CDR3 DNA follows: TGTGCCAGCAGCCAAGGGCAGGGGGTTGCGAACACCGGGGAGCTGTTTTTT.

The V call is TRBV19, the J call TRBJ2-7; D ambiguous. The CDR3 loop spans 16 amino acids. Germline V gene lookup returns CDR1 LNHDA and CDR2 SQIVND (reference sequence). Trimming removed 5 bases from V and 0 bases from J, with 17 bases in between. The CDR3 loop reads CASSQEVLRSSYEQYF. In DNA form, the CDR3 reads TGTGCCAGTAGTCAAGAGGTCCTAAGGAGCTCCTACGAGCAGTACTTC. Together with reference TRBV19 and TRBJ2-7, the CDR3 gives the full variable domain: DGGITQSPKYLFRKEGQNVTLSCEQNLNHDAMYWYRQDPGQGLRLIYYSQIVNDFQKGDIAEGYSVSREKKESFPLTVTSAQKNPTAFYLCASSQEVLRSSYEQYFGPGTRLTVT.

The CDR3 nucleotides read TGCGCCAGCAGCCTCCAACAGGGTCAGGGCTACACCTTC. Residues: CASSLQQGQGYTF. V gene TRBV5-1 combines with J gene TRBJ1-2; possible D gene TRBD1, 6 bases. The length of the CDR3 is 13 residues. Germline CDR1 reads SGHRS; CDR2 reads YFSETQ. Trimming removed 4 bases from V and 8 bases from J, with 15 bases in between.

J is TRBJ1-5 and V is TRBV30; no clear D gene. V was pared by 4 bases and J by 4 bases, with 11 bases between. The CDR3 contains 13 residues. Germline CDR1 GTSNPN, CDR2 SVGIG (reference sequence). CDR3 loop: CAWKVSGNQPQHF. The CDR3 nucleotides are TGTGCCTGGAAGGTCTCCGGGAATCAGCCCCAGCATTTT.

The DNA for the CDR3 is TGCGCCAGCAGCCCTGGGGGGCATCTCAGAGGGCAGGAGCAGTACTTC. It translates to CASSPGGHLRGQEQYF. The rearrangement uses TRBV5-1 and TRBJ2-7; the D gene could be TRBD1 or TRBD2 (6 bases each). CDR1 SGHRS and CDR2 YFSETQ come from the germline V gene. There are 16 residues in the CDR3. Trimming pared 4 bases from V and 7 bases from J, leaving 24 bases between.

This chain uses TRBV20-1 with TRBJ2-3, with 10 bases fitting TRBD2. Germline CDR1 reads DFQATT; CDR2 reads SNEGSKA (reference sequence). CDR3 size: 16 residues. V gave up 1 base and J gave up 3 bases; unmatched junction bases: 7. The DNA of the CDR3 is TGCAGTGCTAGAGGAGGACTAGCGGCCATGACAGATACGCAGTATTTT. Amino acids: CSARGGLAAMTDTQYF.

This sequence joins TRBV6-6 and TRBJ2-7; 9 bases are a match to TRBD2. Germline V gene sequence: CDR1 MNHNY, CDR2 SVGAGI (reference sequence). V lost 4 bases to trimming and J lost 2 bases; unmatched junction nucleotides: 6. This CDR3 spans 15 amino acids. The CDR3 nucleotides are TGTGCCAGCAGTTCCTCCGGGACTAGCCCCTACGAGCAGTACTTC. Amino acids: CASSSSGTSPYEQYF.

The chain combines TRBV29-1 with TRBJ1-1; D gene unclear. Germline lookup yields CDR1 SQVTM and CDR2 ANQGSEA. The V gene lost 6 bases and the J gene lost 1 base, with 15 bases spanning the gap. The CDR3 length is 14 residues. CDR3 DNA sequence: TGCAGCGTCCTACCCGGGCGACCGAACACTGAAGCTTTCTTT. Amino acids: CSVLPGRPNTEAFF.

This chain connects TRBV5-1 to TRBJ1-5, with D perhaps matching TRBD1 (5 bases). This CDR3 has 14 amino acids. Per the germline V gene, CDR1 is SGHRS and CDR2 is YFSETQ. V shed 0 bases and J shed 7 bases, with 11 bases lying between them. CDR3 in DNA: TGCGCCAGCAGCTTGGTCTCCGGGGGGCAGCCCCAGCATTTT. Translated: CASSLVSGGQPQHF.

This sequence joins TRBV18 and TRBJ2-5, with D possibly TRBD1 on 5 matching bases. The CDR3 covers 13 residues. From germline, CDR1 is KGHSH and CDR2 LQKENI. V lost 2 bases, J lost 3 bases, and 7 bases lay in between. CDR3 sequence reads: CASSPSGKETQYF. In DNA, the CDR3 is TGTGCCAGCTCACCATCAGGGAAAGAGACCCAGTACTTC.

Worth noting for this clonotype: One junction end does not reproduce the germline sequence, and a read error may be involved. The chain uses TRBV5-1 and TRBJ2-5; perhaps D is TRBD1 or TRBD2 (5 bases each). Per germline, CDR1 SGHRS and CDR2 YFSETQ. CDR3 size: 13 residues. The CDR3 DNA follows: TGCACCAGCACCCTCCGGGGCTCGGAGACCCAGTACTTC. Its translation is CTSTLRGSETQYF.

This chain links TRBV29-1 with TRBJ1-5; TRBD1 is a possible D gene (6 bases). The V gene lost 7 bases and the J gene lost 4 bases, with 14 bases spanning the gap. Per germline, CDR1 SQVTM and CDR2 ANQGSEA. This CDR3 comprises 13 residues. The CDR3 sequence is CSAVGGPNQPQHF. DNA of the CDR3: TGCAGCGCTGTGGGGGGCCCAAATCAGCCCCAGCATTTT. The variable domain in full, completed from reference TRBV29-1 and TRBJ1-5, reads SAVISQKPSRDICQRGTSLTIQCQVDSQVTMMFWYRQQPGQSLTLIATANQGSEATYESGFVIDKFPISRPNLTFSTLTVSNMSPEDSSIYLCSAVGGPNQPQHFGDGTRLSIL.

The chain employs TRBV20-1 and TRBJ2-5; D assignment may be TRBD1 or TRBD2 (5 bases each). With 0 bases removed from V and 3 bases from J, the gap between germline ends came to 11 bases. CDR1 and CDR2 (germline): DFQATT, SNEGSKA (reference sequence). The CDR3 extends over 14 amino acids. This chain's CDR3 is CSARDARGEETQYF. CDR3 coding DNA: TGCAGTGCTAGAGATGCTCGAGGGGAAGAGACCCAGTACTTC.

The rearrangement joins TRBV24-1 to TRBJ1-2; TRBD1 might be the D (6 bases). Trimming shortened V by 3 bases and J by 2 bases, and 12 bases separated the two germline ends. Germline loops: CDR1 KGHDR, CDR2 SFDVKD. This CDR3 contains 15 residues. The CDR3 nucleotides read TGTGCCACCAGTGATCCCGTAACAGGGAACTATGGCTACACCTTC. Translated: CATSDPVTGNYGYTF.

The chain recombines TRBV29-1 with TRBJ2-3; weak D call: TRBD2 (5 bases). The CDR3 has 12 amino acids. CDR1 and CDR2 from the germline V gene are SQVTM and ANQGSEA. The CDR3 loop reads CISRTLAGTQYF. CDR3 DNA sequence: TGCATATCCCGGACCTTGGCGGGTACGCAGTATTTT.

The V call is TRBV6-6, the J call TRBJ1-1; 8 bases agree with TRBD1. The CDR3 consists of 15 residues. From germline, CDR1 is MNHNY and CDR2 SVGAGI (reference sequence). V lost 5 bases and J lost 0; bases outside the gene matches: 5. CDR3: CASSEDRDMNTEAFF. CDR3 nucleotides: TGTGCCAGCAGTGAGGACAGGGATATGAACACTGAAGCTTTCTTT.

This chain connects TRBV12-5 to TRBJ2-3; 7 bases match TRBD1. The CDR3 loop spans 16 amino acids. Germline values: CDR1 LGHNT, CDR2 FRNRAP. V gave up 6 bases and J gave up 0 bases; unmatched junction bases: 9. CDR3 sequence reads: CASGTDRAISTDTQYF. Here the CDR3 DNA reads TGTGCTAGTGGCACTGACAGGGCTATTAGCACAGATACGCAGTATTTT.

The J gene is TRBJ1-3, the V gene TRBV29-1, with TRBD1 as a possible D gene (6 bases). The CDR3 contains 14 residues. V was pared by 4 bases and J by 0 bases, with 10 bases between. In germline, CDR1 is SQVTM, CDR2 ANQGSEA. The CDR3 is CSVGTAVSGNTIYF. As DNA, the CDR3 is TGCAGCGTTGGGACAGCCGTCTCTGGAAACACCATATATTTT. The variable domain in full, completed from reference TRBV29-1 and TRBJ1-3, reads SAVISQKPSRDICQRGTSLTIQCQVDSQVTMMFWYRQQPGQSLTLIATANQGSEATYESGFVIDKFPISRPNLTFSTLTVSNMSPEDSSIYLCSVGTAVSGNTIYFGEGSWLTVV.

V is TRBV7-8 and J is TRBJ2-2; D gene unclear. The germline V gene encodes CDR1 SGHVS and CDR2 FQNEAQ. Trimming left V 6 bases short and J 0 bases short, with 14 bases between. The CDR3 totals 16 residues. DNA of the CDR3: TGTGCCAGCAGGCTAGGACCCCCCCCGAACACCGGGGAGCTGTTTTTT. Residues: CASRLGPPPNTGELFF.

CDR3 nucleotides: TGTGCCAGCTCAGGGGTGAACAATCAGCCCCAGCATTTT. It translates to CASSGVNNQPQHF. The chain carries TRBV18 and TRBJ1-5; no firm D call. Trimming took off 5 bases at V and 3 bases at J, with 8 bases between the two ends. Germline CDR1 and CDR2: KGHSH and LQKENI. This CDR3 has 13 residues.

The V gene is TRBV3-1, the J gene TRBJ2-1; tentatively, D is TRBD1 (6 bases). The CDR3 loop spans 11 amino acids. V gave up 3 bases and J gave up 12 bases, with 9 bases separating them. Germline V gene lookup returns CDR1 LGHDT and CDR2 YNNKEL (reference sequence). CDR3 coding DNA: TGTGCCAGCAGCCAGGGGGCCCGGCAGTTCTTC. Its protein product is CASSQGARQFF.

The rearrangement uses TRBV12-5 and TRBJ2-7; 8 bases align to TRBD1. V was pared by 0 bases and J by 8 bases, with 12 bases of the junction left unmatched. Germline V gives CDR1 LGHNT, CDR2 FRNRAP. CDR3 length: 16 residues. CDR3 sequence: CASGLVIDRGFIQQYF. CDR3 coding DNA: TGTGCTAGTGGTTTGGTTATTGACAGGGGTTTTATTCAGCAGTACTTC. Supplemented by reference TRBV12-5 and TRBJ2-7, the full variable domain reads DARVTQTPRHKVTEMGQEVTMRCQPILGHNTVFWYRQTMMQGLELLAYFRNRAPLDDSGMPKDRFSAEMPDATLATLKIQPSEPRDSAVYFCASGLVIDRGFIQQYFGPGTRLTVT.

The rearrangement links TRBV4-1 to TRBJ2-2; D gene ambiguous. V shed 1 base and J shed 5 bases, with 14 bases lying between them. Germline V gives CDR1 MGHRA, CDR2 YSYEKL. The CDR3 has 16 amino acids. The DNA for the CDR3 is TGCGCCAGCAGCCAAGGCCCAACACCAAGAACCGGGGAGCTGTTTTTT. It is translated as CASSQGPTPRTGELFF.